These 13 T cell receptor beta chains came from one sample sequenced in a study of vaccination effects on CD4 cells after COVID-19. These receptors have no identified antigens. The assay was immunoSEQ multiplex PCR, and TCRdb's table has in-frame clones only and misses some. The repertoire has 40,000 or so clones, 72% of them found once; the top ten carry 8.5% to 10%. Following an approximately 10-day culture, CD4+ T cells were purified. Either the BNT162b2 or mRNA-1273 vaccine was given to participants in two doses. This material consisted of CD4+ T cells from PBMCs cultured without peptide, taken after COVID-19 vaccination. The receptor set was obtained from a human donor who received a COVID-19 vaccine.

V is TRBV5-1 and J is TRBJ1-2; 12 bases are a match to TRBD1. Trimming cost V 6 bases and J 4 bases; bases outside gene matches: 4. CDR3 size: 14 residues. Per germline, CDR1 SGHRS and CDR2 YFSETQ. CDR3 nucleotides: TGCGCCAGCAAACCGGGACAGGGGGCCTATGGCTACACCTTC. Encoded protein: CASKPGQGAYGYTF. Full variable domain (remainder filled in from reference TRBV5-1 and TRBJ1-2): KAGVTQTPRYLIKTRGQQVTLSCSPISGHRSVSWYQQTPGQGLQFLFEYFSETQRNKGNFPGRFSGRQFSNSRSEMNVSTLELGDSALYLCASKPGQGAYGYTFGSGTRLTVV.

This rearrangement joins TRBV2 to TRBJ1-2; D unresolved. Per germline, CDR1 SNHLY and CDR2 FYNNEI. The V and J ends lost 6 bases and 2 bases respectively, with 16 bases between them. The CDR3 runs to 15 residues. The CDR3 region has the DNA TGTGCCAGCAGATTAAGGACGGGTGAGAACTATGGCTACACCTTC. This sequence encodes CASRLRTGENYGYTF.

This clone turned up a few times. The chain's CDR3 is CASSAQPSEGGEQYF. CDR3 bases: TGCGCCAGCAGCGCACAGCCGTCCGAGGGTGGCGAGCAGTACTTC. The chain is built from TRBV5-1 and TRBJ2-7; weak D call: TRBD2 (5 bases). CDR1 is SGHRS, CDR2 YFSETQ, per germline. V shed 4 bases and J shed 6 bases, with 20 bases lying between them. The CDR3 has 15 residues.

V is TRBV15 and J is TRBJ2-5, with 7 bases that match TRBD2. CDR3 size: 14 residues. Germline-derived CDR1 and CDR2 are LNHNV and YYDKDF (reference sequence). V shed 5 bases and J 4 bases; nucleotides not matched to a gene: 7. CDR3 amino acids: CATSRAGVRETQYF. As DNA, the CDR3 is TGTGCCACCAGCCGCGCGGGAGTGCGAGAGACCCAGTACTTC. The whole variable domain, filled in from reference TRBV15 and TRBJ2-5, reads DAMVIQNPRYQVTQFGKPVTLSCSQTLNHNVMYWYQQKSSQAPKLLFHYYDKDFNNEADTPDNFQSRRPNTSFCFLDIRSPGLGDTAMYLCATSRAGVRETQYFGPGTRLLVL.

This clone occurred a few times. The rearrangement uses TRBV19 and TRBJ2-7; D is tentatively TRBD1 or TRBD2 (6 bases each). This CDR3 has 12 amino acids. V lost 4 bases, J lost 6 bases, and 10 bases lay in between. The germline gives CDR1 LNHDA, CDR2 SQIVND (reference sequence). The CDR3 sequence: CASSTQGGEQYF. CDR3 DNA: TGTGCCAGTAGTACACAGGGAGGCGAGCAGTACTTC.

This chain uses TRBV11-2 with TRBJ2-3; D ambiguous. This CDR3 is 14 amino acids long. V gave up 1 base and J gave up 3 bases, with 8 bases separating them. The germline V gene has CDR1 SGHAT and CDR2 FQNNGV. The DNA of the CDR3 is TGTGCCAGCAGCTTAGTTGTTCCGACAGATACGCAGTATTTT. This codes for CASSLVVPTDTQYF.

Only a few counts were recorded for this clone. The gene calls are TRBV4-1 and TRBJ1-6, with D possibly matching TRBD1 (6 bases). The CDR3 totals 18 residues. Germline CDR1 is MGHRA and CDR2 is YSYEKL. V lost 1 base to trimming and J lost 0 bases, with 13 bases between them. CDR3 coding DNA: TGCGCCAGCAGCCAAGGAGGACAGTTGAGCTCCTATAATTCACCCCTCCACTTT. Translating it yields CASSQGGQLSSYNSPLHF.

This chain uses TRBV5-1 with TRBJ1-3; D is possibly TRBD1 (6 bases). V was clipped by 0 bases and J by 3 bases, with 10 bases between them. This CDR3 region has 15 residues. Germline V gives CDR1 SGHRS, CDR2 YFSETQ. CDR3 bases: TGCGCCAGCAGCTTGGTCGGGGGCCTTGGAAACACCATATATTTT. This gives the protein CASSLVGGLGNTIYF.

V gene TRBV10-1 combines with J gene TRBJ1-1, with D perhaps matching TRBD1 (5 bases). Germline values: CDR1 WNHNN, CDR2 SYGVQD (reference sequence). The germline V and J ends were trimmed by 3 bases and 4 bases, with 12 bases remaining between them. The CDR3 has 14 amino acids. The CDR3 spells CASSDPGLATEAFF. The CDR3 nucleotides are TGCGCCAGCAGTGATCCAGGGTTAGCCACTGAAGCTTTCTTT.

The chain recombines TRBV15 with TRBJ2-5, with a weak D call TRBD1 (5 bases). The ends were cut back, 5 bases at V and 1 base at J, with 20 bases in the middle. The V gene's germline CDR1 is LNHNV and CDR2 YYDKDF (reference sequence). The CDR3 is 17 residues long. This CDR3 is CATSSRGQGIRQETQYF. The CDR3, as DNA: TGTGCCACCAGCTCCCGCGGTCAGGGCATACGCCAAGAGACCCAGTACTTC.

In DNA, the CDR3 is TGTGCCAGCAGTTACTCGATTTCGGCAGTGAACTATGGCTACACCTTC. This gives the protein CASSYSISAVNYGYTF. The V and J genes are TRBV6-5 and TRBJ1-2; D is undetermined. Germline V lookup: CDR1 MNHEY, CDR2 SVGAGI. CDR3 length: 16 amino acids. V dropped 0 bases and J dropped 2 bases, with 13 bases sitting between them.

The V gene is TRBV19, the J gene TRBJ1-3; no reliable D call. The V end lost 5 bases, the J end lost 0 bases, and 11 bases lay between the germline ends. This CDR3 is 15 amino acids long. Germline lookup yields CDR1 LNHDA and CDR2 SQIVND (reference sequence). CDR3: CASSSLVFSGNTIYF. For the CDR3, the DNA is TGTGCCAGTAGTTCTCTCGTATTCTCTGGAAACACCATATATTTT.

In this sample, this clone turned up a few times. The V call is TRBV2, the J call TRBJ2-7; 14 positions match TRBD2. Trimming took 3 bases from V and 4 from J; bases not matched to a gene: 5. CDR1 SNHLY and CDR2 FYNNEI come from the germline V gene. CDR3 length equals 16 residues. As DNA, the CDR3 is TGTGCCAGCAGTGATGGGGGGACTAGCGGGGGTTACGAGCAGTACTTC. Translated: CASSDGGTSGGYEQYF.